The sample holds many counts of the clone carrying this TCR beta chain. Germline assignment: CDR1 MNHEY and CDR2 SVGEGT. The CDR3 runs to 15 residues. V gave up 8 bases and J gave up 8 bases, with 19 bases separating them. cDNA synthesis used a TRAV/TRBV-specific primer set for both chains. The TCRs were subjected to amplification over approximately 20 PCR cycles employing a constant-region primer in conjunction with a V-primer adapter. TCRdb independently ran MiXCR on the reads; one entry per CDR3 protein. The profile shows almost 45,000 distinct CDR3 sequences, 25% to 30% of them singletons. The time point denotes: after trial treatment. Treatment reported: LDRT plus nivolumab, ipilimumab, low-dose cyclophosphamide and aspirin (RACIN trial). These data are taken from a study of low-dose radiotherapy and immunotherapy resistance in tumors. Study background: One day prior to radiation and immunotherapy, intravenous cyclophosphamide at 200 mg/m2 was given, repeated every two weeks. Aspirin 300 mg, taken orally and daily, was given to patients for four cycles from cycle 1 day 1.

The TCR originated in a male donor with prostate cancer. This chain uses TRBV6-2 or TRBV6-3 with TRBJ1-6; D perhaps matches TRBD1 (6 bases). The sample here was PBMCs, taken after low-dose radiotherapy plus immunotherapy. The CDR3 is CASGKDSQRHSPLHF. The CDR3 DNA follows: TGTGCCAGCGGGAAGGACAGTCAACGACATTCACCCCTCCACTTT.